This TCR beta chain came from a study of CD8 T cells in ankylosing spondylitis. This clonotype was seen at least ten times. Antigen unknown. The V end lost 6 bases, the J end lost 6 bases, and 8 bases lay between the germline ends. The CDR3 runs to 11 residues. CDR1 MNHEY and CDR2 SVGAGI come from the germline V gene. General observations from the study: As reported, disease-linked clones showed significant enrichment in matched ankylosing spondylitis synovial fluid. A TCR beta motif of under ten highly homologous variants seemed to mark ankylosing spondylitis blood. CD8+ by phenotype, disease-linked clones were relatively rare in peripheral blood.

A quantitative 5'-RACE method, one with molecular barcodes, was used to make TCR beta libraries. TCRdb processed the 5' RACE reads anew with MiXCR; each CDR3 protein has one entry. The repertoire holds roughly 100,000 distinct CDR3 sequences, with roughly 8.3% as singletons. The origin of this receptor is a male donor with ankylosing spondylitis or in good health (not recorded which). The chain joins TRBV6-5 to TRBJ1-2, with TRBD1 as a possible D gene (5 bases). Specimen: blood, either unsorted or a sorted T cell fraction (not recorded which). The DNA of the CDR3 is TGTGCCAGCAGAAGAGGGGATGGCTACACCTTC. It encodes CASRRGDGYTF.